This TCR beta chain was captured by sequencing in a study of control samples from healthy donors and cancer patients. TCRdb's table, derived via immunoSEQ multiplex PCR, lists solely in-frame clones and lacks some. The table records about 58,000 clones, around 87% of them present only once. Germline assignment: CDR1 PRHDT and CDR2 FYEKMQ (reference sequence). After removal of 1 base from V and 2 bases from J, the junction contained 3 bases not matched to a gene. The CDR3 has 16 amino acids. The sequencing sample was made of PBMCs. The clonotype originates from a woman in her sixties or seventies with lung cancer. This chain joins TRBV13 and TRBJ2-3, with 10 bases fitting TRBD2. The CDR3 region has the DNA TGTGCCAGCAGCTTAGAGGGACTAGCGTACACAGATACGCAGTATTTT. It is translated as CASSLEGLAYTDTQYF.